The present TCR beta chain was sequenced within a study of tumor-infiltrating lymphocytes in primary liver carcinoma. This CDR3 contains 15 residues. Germline trimming cut 1 base from V and 14 bases from J; bases unmatched to any gene: 10. The germline V gene has CDR1 PRHDT and CDR2 FYEKMQ (reference sequence). Using a constant-region primer together with ProtoScript II reverse transcriptase, TCR beta cDNA was made from about 500 ng of total RNA. ARM-PCR was slightly modified, and three nested multiplex PCR rounds with it gave rise to the TCR beta libraries. TRBV1-TRBV30 forward and Cbeta reverse primers drove the first two approximately 10-cycle rounds. Via MiXCR, TCRdb re-called the multiplex PCR reads, giving one row per CDR3 protein. The data show about 320,000 distinct CDR3 sequences, with 60% to 80% seen just once and 9% to 10% held by the top ten. The researchers obtained blood RNA from unsorted whole blood and also extracted germline DNA.

Input material: peripheral blood. This chain uses TRBV13 with TRBJ2-1; 11 bases are a match to TRBD2. The sequence came from a man in his forties with primary liver carcinoma and hepatitis B virus infection. The CDR3 spells CASSLVLAGGTEKFF. CDR3 bases: TGTGCCAGCAGCTTAGTCCTAGCGGGAGGAACCGAGAAGTTCTTC.